These 18 T cell receptor beta chains were all obtained from the same sample, sequenced in a study of blood T cell repertoires in COVID-19. Profiled with immunoSEQ multiplex PCR; TCRdb holds only in-frame clones, not every one. Altogether approximately 270,000 clones are present, around nine tenths being singletons, with the ten largest covering roughly 2.2%. The specimen sequenced was peripheral blood. These receptors were collected from a man aged 50-59 years with acute or convalescent COVID-19.

This rearrangement joins TRBV6-5 to TRBJ2-7, with a weak D call TRBD1 (8 bases). The CDR3 has 15 residues. The germline V gene encodes CDR1 MNHEY and CDR2 SVGAGI. Trimming took off 6 bases at V and 1 base at J, with 16 bases between the two ends. CDR3: CASSDDRGGSYEQYF. CDR3 nucleotides: TGTGCCAGCAGCGACGACAGGGGAGGGTCCTACGAGCAGTACTTC.

This clone has a single count. The chain recombines TRBV5-1 with TRBJ1-3; 7 positions agree with TRBD1. Germline CDR1 SGHRS, CDR2 YFSETQ. The V segment lost 4 bases and the J segment 8 bases; nucleotides outside the gene matches: 6. The CDR3 has 13 amino acids. The CDR3 nucleotides read TGCGCCAGCAGCCCCCAGGGGGTGGACACCATATATTTT. It is translated as CASSPQGVDTIYF.

This clone has just a few counts. The chain uses TRBV15 and TRBJ1-4, with D uncertain. The length of the CDR3 is 16 residues. Germline CDR1 is LNHNV and CDR2 is YYDKDF (reference sequence). V shed 2 bases and J shed 0 bases, with 10 bases lying between them. As DNA, the CDR3 is TGTGCCACCAGCAGAAACAATCCTGCAACTAATGAAAAACTGTTTTTT. This sequence encodes CATSRNNPATNEKLFF.

The chain employs TRBV9 and TRBJ2-3, with TRBD2 matching over 12 bases. Unmatched junction bases numbered 18, after V lost 4 bases and J lost 3 bases. This CDR3 has 20 residues. Germline lookup yields CDR1 SGDLS and CDR2 YYNGEE. CDR3 bases: TGTGCCAGCAGCTTCTACCCCGGACTAGCGGGACGAGGCAGGACAGATACGCAGTATTTT. This encodes CASSFYPGLAGRGRTDTQYF.

The rearrangement links TRBV4-1 to TRBJ1-1, with D tentatively TRBD1 (6 bases). CDR3 length: 16 residues. The V gene lost 0 bases and the J gene lost 0 bases, with 11 bases spanning the gap. CDR1 and CDR2 (germline): MGHRA, YSYEKL. This CDR3 reads CASSQEVRGLNTEAFF. CDR3 DNA: TGCGCCAGCAGCCAAGAAGTCAGGGGCTTGAACACTGAAGCTTTCTTT.

The chain recombines TRBV3-1 (or the pseudogene TRBV3-2) with TRBJ2-5, with 7 bases aligning to TRBD2. This CDR3 region has 16 residues. Losses at the gene ends were 3 bases for V and 1 base for J; bases not matched to a gene: 8. Germline loops: CDR1 LGHDT, CDR2 YNNKEL (reference sequence). The CDR3 loop reads CASSQGRGTFQETQYF. The CDR3 bases are TGTGCCAGCAGCCAGGGGCGGGGGACCTTCCAAGAGACCCAGTACTTC.

V gene TRBV30 combines with J gene TRBJ1-1; a possible D gene is TRBD1 (5 bases). From germline, CDR1 is GTSNPN and CDR2 SVGIG (reference sequence). V shed 8 bases and J shed 1 base, with 11 bases lying between them. This CDR3 is 12 amino acids long. The CDR3 spells CAGGLRNTEAFF. The CDR3 nucleotides are TGTGCCGGGGGACTGAGGAACACTGAAGCTTTCTTT.

This sequence joins TRBV7-8 and TRBJ1-4, with D possibly TRBD1 on 5 matching bases. The CDR3 is 14 amino acids. Germline V gene sequence: CDR1 SGHVS, CDR2 FQNEAQ. The ends were cut back, 2 bases at V and 8 bases at J, with 12 bases in the middle. The CDR3: CASSLQGLSEKLFF. For the CDR3, the DNA is TGTGCCAGCAGCTTACAGGGCCTCTCGGAAAAACTGTTTTTT.

The CDR3 loop is CASSQDRAGEVAKNIQYF. The CDR3 bases are TGTGCCAGCAGCCAAGATCGGGCCGGGGAAGTGGCCAAAAACATTCAGTACTTC. This chain connects TRBV3-1 (or the pseudogene TRBV3-2) to TRBJ2-4, with D perhaps TRBD2 (5 bases). Trimming removed 0 bases from V and 1 base from J, with 16 bases in between. Germline CDR1 LGHDT, CDR2 YNNKEL (reference sequence). The CDR3 runs 18 residues.

A few counts support this clone. The rearrangement uses TRBV11-2 and TRBJ1-4; D might be TRBD1 (5 bases). Germline V gene lookup returns CDR1 SGHAT and CDR2 FQNNGV. The V end was cut by 4 bases, the J end by 5 bases, with 11 bases between. The CDR3 loop spans 14 amino acids. The CDR3 nucleotides are TGTGCCAGCAGCTATGCGGGGCTGAATGAAAAACTGTTTTTT. Encoded protein: CASSYAGLNEKLFF.

The chain employs TRBV4-1 and TRBJ1-2; no firm D call. This CDR3 has 16 amino acids. Deletions cut 3 bases from V and 2 bases from J, with 16 bases between. CDR1 and CDR2 from the germline V gene are MGHRA and YSYEKL. The CDR3 bases are TGCGCCAGCAGCCAGACGAGCGGAGTATACAACTATGGCTACACCTTC. Amino acids: CASSQTSGVYNYGYTF.

The chain joins TRBV27 to TRBJ2-3, with unresolved D. This CDR3 contains 13 residues. V was cut by 7 bases and J by 2 bases, with 10 bases left in between. CDR1 and CDR2 (germline): MNHEY, SMNVEV (reference sequence). The CDR3 region has the DNA TGTGCCAGCAAATTTGGCCACACAGATACGCAGTATTTT. Its translation: CASKFGHTDTQYF.

This sequence joins TRBV18 and TRBJ2-5; maybe TRBD1 (6 bases). Germline CDR1 is KGHSH and CDR2 is LQKENI. The V and J ends lost 0 bases and 6 bases respectively, with 14 bases between them. The CDR3 has 15 residues. The CDR3 region is CASSPPGQRQQTQYF. In nucleotides, the CDR3 is TGTGCCAGCTCACCACCCGGACAGCGGCAACAGACCCAGTACTTC. The whole variable domain, remainder taken from reference TRBV18 and TRBJ2-5, is NAGVMQNPRHLVRRRGQEARLRCSPMKGHSHVYWYRQLPEEGLKFMVYLQKENIIDESGMPKERFSAEFPKEGPSILRIQQVVRGDSAAYFCASSPPGQRQQTQYFGPGTRLLVL.

This CDR3 is CASSYSQGTYEQYF. The CDR3 DNA sequence: TGTGCCAGCAGTTACTCGCAGGGAACTTACGAGCAGTACTTC. V usage is TRBV6-6 and J usage is TRBJ2-7, with D possibly matching TRBD1 (5 bases). The CDR3 totals 14 residues. The germline CDR1 and CDR2 sequences are MNHNY and SVGAGI (reference sequence). V was pared by 0 bases and J by 4 bases, with 10 bases between.

V usage is TRBV6-5 and J usage is TRBJ1-3, with unresolved D. Trimming removed 4 bases at V and 3 bases at J, with 16 bases between. This CDR3 contains 16 residues. CDR1 is MNHEY and CDR2 is SVGAGI in the germline V gene. The chain's CDR3 is CASSSPRRGLGNTIYF. The CDR3 bases are TGTGCCAGCAGTTCGCCACGCCGAGGTCTTGGAAACACCATATATTTT.

This sequence joins TRBV3-1 (or the pseudogene TRBV3-2) and TRBJ2-7, with 7 bases aligning to TRBD2. This CDR3 spans 13 amino acids. Germline V gives CDR1 LGHDT, CDR2 YNNKEL (reference sequence). Germline trimming cut 2 bases from V and 4 bases from J; bases unmatched to any gene: 2. CDR3 region: CASSQKGGYEQYF. CDR3 DNA sequence: TGTGCCAGCAGCCAAAAGGGAGGGTACGAGCAGTACTTC.

The chain carries TRBV11-3 and TRBJ1-3, with a tentative D call TRBD1 (5 bases). This CDR3 is 14 amino acids long. Germline V gene lookup returns CDR1 SGHNT and CDR2 YENEEA. The V end was cut by 3 bases, the J end by 1 base, with 7 bases between. Here the CDR3 reads CASSLSGSGNTIYF. CDR3 nucleotides: TGTGCCAGCAGCTTGTCAGGGTCTGGAAACACCATATATTTT. The full variable domain, its missing parts supplied by reference TRBV11-3 and TRBJ1-3, is EAGVVQSPRYKIIEKKQPVAFWCNPISGHNTLYWYLQNLGQGPELLIRYENEEAVDDSQLPKDRFSAERLKGVDSTLKIQPAELGDSAVYLCASSLSGSGNTIYFGEGSWLTVV.

The J gene is TRBJ1-3, the V gene TRBV19, with D tentatively TRBD1 (6 bases). V gave up 5 bases and J gave up 4 bases, with 12 bases separating them. Germline CDR1 reads LNHDA; CDR2 reads SQIVND (reference sequence). CDR3 length: 14 amino acids. Here the CDR3 DNA reads TGTGCCAGTAGTCCAGGGGTCTCCGGAAACACCATATATTTT. It encodes CASSPGVSGNTIYF.